This T cell receptor (beta chain) derives from a study of blood T cell repertoires in COVID-19. Study at large: Samples taken during acute and convalescent COVID-19 were collected in the United States, Italy and Spain.

Authors' analysis steps: Amplified reference gene primers provided the basis for estimating nucleated cell counts. Sequencing was performed with immunoSEQ multiplex PCR; in TCRdb, only in-frame clones are kept and a portion is missing. Clone size and V and J calls were adopted from that table, with D and trimming inferred from the DNA. This table has tens of thousands of clones, roughly 80% appearing once. J gave up 3 bases and V 1 base, and 4 bases lay outside the gene matches. The germline V gene encodes CDR1 SGHTS and CDR2 YDEGEE. The CDR3 has 15 amino acids. Input material: peripheral blood. The chain has TRBV5-8 and TRBJ2-1; 7 bases are shared with TRBD2. The clonotype was recovered from a woman aged 80 or older with acute or convalescent COVID-19. The CDR3 sequence is CASSLNGRNYNEQFF. As DNA, the CDR3 is TGTGCCAGCAGCTTGAACGGGAGGAACTACAATGAGCAGTTCTTC. Together with reference TRBV5-8 and TRBJ2-1, the CDR3 gives the full variable domain: EAGVTQSPTHLIKTRGQQATLRCSPISGHTSVYWYQQALGLGLQFLLWYDEGEERNRGNFPPRFSGRQFPNYSSELNVNALELEDSALYLCASSLNGRNYNEQFFGPGTRLTVL.